Below are 30 T cell receptor beta chains sequenced from a single sample in a study of T cells in Graves' hyperthyroidism and ophthalmopathy. There were TCR beta CDR3 regions amplified from RNA transcripts. Using the HTBI primer set, a first-round RT-PCR was run on the TCR CDR3. Via MiXCR, TCRdb re-called the multiplex PCR reads, giving one row per CDR3 protein. Of about 480,000 distinct CDR3 sequences in the sample, about 22% were seen once. The sequencing sample was made of blood. The receptors derive from a woman in her 70s with Graves' ophthalmopathy.

This clonotype was seen ten or more times. The chain joins TRBV20-1 to TRBJ2-5; 9 positions match TRBD2. The V and J ends lost 1 base and 5 bases, in that order; junction bases with no gene match: 14. From germline, CDR1 is DFQATT and CDR2 SNEGSKA (reference sequence). CDR3 length: 17 amino acids. The CDR3 reads CSARGGRLAGSAETQYF. CDR3 bases: TGCAGTGCTAGAGGGGGGCGGCTAGCGGGATCGGCGGAGACCCAGTACTTC.

Only a few counts were recorded for this clonotype. V gene TRBV20-1 combines with J gene TRBJ2-5; no firm D call. The CDR3 is 9 residues long. Germline CDR1 and CDR2: DFQATT and SNEGSKA (reference sequence). The V end was cut by 6 bases, the J end by 1 base, with 0 bases between. CDR3: CSAQETQYF. DNA for the CDR3: TGCAGTGCCCAAGAGACCCAGTACTTC.

This clonotype was found a few times. The rearrangement links TRBV5-5 to TRBJ1-6; D not certain. V was trimmed by 4 bases and J by 0 bases, leaving 11 bases between them. Germline loops: CDR1 SGHKS, CDR2 YYEKEE (reference sequence). The CDR3 extends over 16 amino acids. CDR3 sequence: CASSIGLSSYNSPLHF. CDR3 DNA sequence: TGTGCCAGCAGCATTGGACTGAGCTCCTATAATTCACCCCTCCACTTT.

This chain uses TRBV18 with TRBJ2-3; 8 nucleotides match TRBD1. The J segment lost 6 bases and the V segment lost 3 bases, leaving 11 bases of the junction unmatched. The CDR3 is made up of 16 amino acids. CDR1 and CDR2 (germline): KGHSH, LQKENI. The CDR3 nucleotides are TGTGCCAGCTCACCCTTAGGACAGGGTGCGAAGGATACGCAGTATTTT. This sequence encodes CASSPLGQGAKDTQYF. Full variable domain (missing parts from reference TRBV18 and TRBJ2-3): NAGVMQNPRHLVRRRGQEARLRCSPMKGHSHVYWYRQLPEEGLKFMVYLQKENIIDESGMPKERFSAEFPKEGPSILRIQQVVRGDSAAYFCASSPLGQGAKDTQYFGPGTRLTVL.

This clonotype was counted a few times. J is TRBJ1-2 and V is TRBV3-1, with D perhaps TRBD1 (5 bases). The CDR3 is 15 residues long. Per germline, CDR1 LGHDT and CDR2 YNNKEL (reference sequence). V was shortened by 4 bases and J by 5 bases, with 17 bases between the two germline ends. The CDR3 reads CASSRRDPGRYGYTF. The DNA of the CDR3 is TGTGCCAGCAGCCGCCGGGACCCAGGAAGGTATGGCTACACCTTC.

V and J are TRBV10-3 and TRBJ1-4; D ambiguous. V gave up 0 bases and J gave up 8 bases, with 4 bases separating them. The CDR3 is made up of 12 amino acids. Per the germline V gene, CDR1 is ENHRY and CDR2 is SYGVKD. CDR3 in amino acids: CAISESGEKLFF. The CDR3, as DNA: TGTGCCATCAGTGAGTCGGGGGAAAAACTGTTTTTT.

This clonotype was seen a handful of times. The chain joins TRBV24-1 to TRBJ2-3; D call uncertain. The CDR3 has 13 amino acids. Germline V gene data show CDR1 as KGHDR and CDR2 as SFDVKD. Trimming stripped 1 base from V and 4 bases from J, with 5 bases between. The CDR3 DNA reads TGTGCCACCAGTGATTTTAGGCCAGATACGCAGTATTTT. Translated: CATSDFRPDTQYF.

The genes are TRBV14 and TRBJ2-7, with a weak D call TRBD2 (5 bases). CDR3 size: 15 residues. Trimming took 3 bases from V and 6 from J, leaving 18 bases between them. The germline gives CDR1 SGHDN, CDR2 FVKESK. CDR3 sequence: CASSQRGLAVSEQYF. CDR3 sequence (DNA): TGTGCCAGCAGCCAGCGAGGTCTAGCCGTTAGCGAGCAGTACTTC.

CDR3 bases: TGTGCCATCAGTGAGTCAGGGGGTCAAGAGACCCAGTACTTC. Encoded protein: CAISESGGQETQYF. The gene calls are TRBV10-3 and TRBJ2-5; D is possibly TRBD1 (6 bases). The CDR3 has 14 residues. With 0 bases removed from V and 2 bases from J, the gap between germline ends came to 7 bases. Germline assignment: CDR1 ENHRY and CDR2 SYGVKD.

This clonotype came up a few times. DNA of the CDR3: TGTGCCAGCAGCCAAGATCGGGGGACAGGGGATTCACCCCTCCACTTT. Encoded protein: CASSQDRGTGDSPLHF. The rearrangement uses TRBV3-1 and TRBJ1-6; 10 bases align to TRBD1. CDR3 length: 16 amino acids. Germline-derived CDR1 and CDR2 are LGHDT and YNNKEL (reference sequence). The J segment lost 8 bases and the V segment lost 0 bases, leaving 4 bases of the junction unmatched.

This rearrangement joins TRBV7-9 to TRBJ2-7; D uncertain. V lost 4 bases and J lost 6, with 19 bases in between. In germline, CDR1 is SEHNR, CDR2 FQNEAQ (reference sequence). CDR3 length equals 15 residues. This CDR3 is CASSYLGLGEVEQYF. The DNA for the CDR3 is TGTGCCAGCAGCTATCTTGGGCTAGGCGAAGTCGAGCAGTACTTC.

This clonotype was picked up many times. The CDR3 nucleotides read TGTGCCAGCAGCGAGGTGATCCCCAATGAGCAGTTCTTC. Translating it yields CASSEVIPNEQFF. The chain combines TRBV11-1 with TRBJ2-1; D is unclear. V shed 5 bases and J shed 6 bases, with 11 bases lying between them. Germline V gene data show CDR1 as SGHAT and CDR2 as FQDESV (reference sequence). CDR3 length: 13 amino acids.

This clonotype was counted between two and nine times. V is TRBV20-1 and J is TRBJ1-4; D remains ambiguous. CDR3 length equals 13 residues. Germline-derived CDR1 and CDR2 are DFQATT and SNEGSKA (reference sequence). DNA for the CDR3: TGCAGCTTACAACGCGATAGGTTCGAAAAACTGTTTTTT. Protein sequence: CSLQRDRFEKLFF.

This clonotype was seen a few times. This chain connects TRBV30 to TRBJ1-2, with D tentatively TRBD1 (6 bases). Germline values: CDR1 GTSNPN, CDR2 SVGIG (reference sequence). The CDR3 runs 12 residues. The V end lost 3 bases, the J end lost 5 bases, and 10 bases lay between the germline ends. The CDR3: CAWSRGVYGYTF. CDR3 DNA sequence: TGTGCCTGGAGCAGGGGAGTTTATGGCTACACCTTC.

This clonotype was detected only a few times. The chain recombines TRBV5-1 with TRBJ2-7, with 9 nucleotides matching TRBD1. Germline-derived CDR1 and CDR2 are SGHRS and YFSETQ. With 4 bases clipped from V and 3 bases from J, the junction kept 8 bases outside the gene matches. CDR3 length: 15 residues. As DNA, the CDR3 is TGCGCCAGCAGCACCAGACAGGGGGAGTTCTACGAGCAGTACTTC. Translated, it gives CASSTRQGEFYEQYF.

This clonotype was observed a few times. This chain connects TRBV28 to TRBJ1-2; TRBD1 matches 7 bases. Germline CDR1 reads MDHEN; CDR2 reads SYDVKM. This CDR3 region has 15 residues. J was trimmed by 4 bases and V by 7 bases; bases with no gene match: 12. CDR3 in DNA: TGTGCCAGCACTCCTCAGGGGGGAAGGGGCTATGGCTACACCTTC. Translated, it gives CASTPQGGRGYGYTF.

The rearrangement uses TRBV12-3 or TRBV12-4 and TRBJ1-1; the D gene is possibly TRBD1 (5 bases). This CDR3 contains 14 residues. Trimming stripped 5 bases from V and 1 base from J, with 11 bases between. DNA for the CDR3: TGTGCCAGCAGTGAATACGGGGGGAACACTGAAGCTTTCTTT. Residues: CASSEYGGNTEAFF.

This chain connects TRBV20-1 to TRBJ2-2; maybe TRBD2 (6 bases). V was cut by 6 bases and J by 1 base, with 12 bases left in between. Germline CDR1 is DFQATT and CDR2 is SNEGSKA (reference sequence). This CDR3 has 14 residues. The CDR3, as DNA: TGCAGTGCCAGATCTAGCGAGAACACCGGGGAGCTGTTTTTT. Its protein is CSARSSENTGELFF.

In its sample, this clonotype was seen once. The V call is TRBV18, the J call TRBJ2-5; D unresolved. Between the trimmed V and J ends, which lost 0 bases and 5 bases, there was a span of 10 bases. Germline values: CDR1 KGHSH, CDR2 LQKENI. This CDR3 comprises 14 residues. The CDR3 nucleotides read TGTGCCAGCTCACCACCGGCCGGGCGGGAGACCCAGTACTTC. Translation: CASSPPAGRETQYF. Together with reference TRBV18 and TRBJ2-5, the CDR3 gives the full variable domain: NAGVMQNPRHLVRRRGQEARLRCSPMKGHSHVYWYRQLPEEGLKFMVYLQKENIIDESGMPKERFSAEFPKEGPSILRIQQVVRGDSAAYFCASSPPAGRETQYFGPGTRLLVL.

The genes are TRBV10-3 and TRBJ2-1, with a weak D call TRBD2 (5 bases). CDR1 and CDR2 (germline): ENHRY, SYGVKD. Trimming cost V 11 bases and J 2 bases, with 13 bases left between them. This CDR3 spans 13 amino acids. For the CDR3, the DNA is TGTGCCGTTACCCCGGAGGCCTACAATGAGCAGTTCTTC. Amino acid sequence: CAVTPEAYNEQFF.

J is TRBJ2-1 and V is TRBV7-9; D is possibly TRBD1 (5 bases). The CDR3 has 18 residues. Trimming pared 5 bases from V and 3 bases from J, leaving 23 bases between. The germline CDR1 and CDR2 sequences are SEHNR and FQNEAQ (reference sequence). The CDR3 sequence is CASSRSPWQGKDYNEQFF. CDR3 nucleotide sequence: TGTGCCAGCAGCCGATCGCCGTGGCAGGGAAAGGACTACAATGAGCAGTTCTTC.

This clonotype was found many times. This rearrangement joins TRBV28 to TRBJ2-1; 12 nucleotides agree with TRBD2. The CDR3 sequence is 16 residues long. J was trimmed by 7 bases and V by 2 bases; bases with no gene match: 6. Germline assignment: CDR1 MDHEN and CDR2 SYDVKM. The CDR3 nucleotides are TGTGCCAGCAGTTTAGTACTAGCGGGGGGAAGGAATGAGCAGTTCTTC. Its protein is CASSLVLAGGRNEQFF.

The chain employs TRBV5-6 and TRBJ1-1; possibly TRBD1 for D (6 bases). The CDR3 loop spans 14 amino acids. CDR1 and CDR2 (germline): SGHDT, YYEEEE. Trimming cost V 4 bases and J 8 bases, with 18 bases left between them. The CDR3 sequence: CASSRGGWGQEAFF. In DNA, the CDR3 is TGTGCCAGCAGCCGAGGGGGATGGGGTCAGGAAGCTTTCTTT.

This chain joins TRBV14 and TRBJ2-3; the match to TRBD2 covers 11 bases. CDR3 length: 16 residues. Per the germline V gene, CDR1 is SGHDN and CDR2 is FVKESK. V gave up 2 bases and J gave up 4 bases; unmatched junction bases: 5. The CDR3 coding sequence is TGTGCCAGCAGCCAATTAGCGGGAGGGTTGTCAGATACGCAGTATTTT. This gives the protein CASSQLAGGLSDTQYF.

The chain couples TRBV28 to TRBJ2-2, with D hard to call. Germline values: CDR1 MDHEN, CDR2 SYDVKM. V lost 3 bases, J lost 4 bases, and 12 bases lay in between. The CDR3 totals 15 residues. The CDR3 spells CASSFHDTVTGELFF. The CDR3 coding sequence is TGTGCCAGCAGTTTCCATGACACGGTCACCGGGGAGCTGTTTTTT.

This clonotype showed up many times. The J gene is TRBJ2-7, the V gene TRBV28; possible D gene TRBD2, 6 bases. V was trimmed by 7 bases and J by 3 bases, leaving 13 bases between them. Germline-derived CDR1 and CDR2 are MDHEN and SYDVKM. The CDR3 sequence is 13 residues long. This CDR3 reads CASTLGGYYEQYF. CDR3 sequence (DNA): TGTGCCAGCACCCTCGGGGGATACTACGAGCAGTACTTC.

This clonotype was detected only once. The chain employs TRBV18 and TRBJ2-2; 8 bases line up with TRBD1. This CDR3 is built from 16 residues. V shed 4 bases and J 0 bases; nucleotides not matched to a gene: 4. Germline V lookup: CDR1 KGHSH, CDR2 LQKENI. Here the CDR3 reads CASSLTGGANTGELFF. The CDR3 bases are TGTGCCAGCTCACTAACAGGGGGAGCGAACACCGGGGAGCTGTTTTTT.

This clonotype was counted at least ten times. V and J are TRBV7-8 and TRBJ1-5; D is unresolved. Per the germline V gene, CDR1 is SGHVS and CDR2 is FQNEAQ. V lost 1 base and J 5 bases, leaving 6 bases between the germline ends. The CDR3 sequence is 13 residues long. Written as DNA, the CDR3 is TGTGCCAGCAGCTTAGTCGGGGATCAGCCCCAGCATTTT. Protein sequence: CASSLVGDQPQHF.

The chain uses TRBV19 and TRBJ1-1, with D tentatively TRBD1 (6 bases). From germline, CDR1 is LNHDA and CDR2 SQIVND (reference sequence). CDR3 size: 16 residues. Trimming removed 3 bases from V and 0 bases from J, with 14 bases in between. CDR3 bases: TGTGCCAGTAGTATGGTTGGGGGCTTACTGAACACTGAAGCTTTCTTT. Residues: CASSMVGGLLNTEAFF. The entire variable domain, with the rest obtained from reference TRBV19 and TRBJ1-1, is as follows: DGGITQSPKYLFRKEGQNVTLSCEQNLNHDAMYWYRQDPGQGLRLIYYSQIVNDFQKGDIAEGYSVSREKKESFPLTVTSAQKNPTAFYLCASSMVGGLLNTEAFFGQGTRLTVV.

This clonotype was seen a handful of times. The J gene is TRBJ1-6, the V gene TRBV18; weak D call: TRBD1 (6 bases). The V end was cut by 3 bases, the J end by 11 bases, with 14 bases between. The CDR3 runs to 14 residues. Germline CDR1 is KGHSH and CDR2 is LQKENI. The chain's CDR3 is CASSPAPSGAPLHF. The CDR3 DNA is TGTGCCAGCTCACCGGCGCCCTCAGGGGCACCCCTCCACTTT.